The 5 T cell receptor beta chains presented below share a single source sample, sequenced in a study of cytomegalovirus exposure and HLA in healthy donors. Clones were read by immunoSEQ multiplex PCR, and TCRdb kept only the in-frame ones, dropping some. The sample yields over 110,000 clones, approximately 86% seen once. The specimen was PBMCs. Receptor source: a man aged 18 to 35 in good health and CMV-seropositive.

This clone was recorded only once. The V gene is TRBV28, the J gene TRBJ2-1; 9 nucleotides line up with TRBD2. After removal of 7 bases from V and 9 bases from J, the junction contained 13 bases not matched to a gene. Per the germline V gene, CDR1 is MDHEN and CDR2 is SYDVKM. The CDR3 is 15 amino acids. This chain's CDR3 is CASTLYSGRAVEQFF. In DNA, the CDR3 is TGTGCCAGCACCCTCTATAGCGGGAGAGCGGTTGAGCAGTTCTTC.

The V gene is TRBV18, the J gene TRBJ2-4, with 7 nucleotides matching TRBD1. V dropped 6 bases and J dropped 4; count of bases not matched to a gene: 12. Germline CDR1 reads KGHSH; CDR2 reads LQKENI. CDR3 length equals 16 residues. CDR3 bases: TGTGCCAGCTCCTCGTCGCAGGGACAGACGAAAAACATTCAGTACTTC. Residues: CASSSSQGQTKNIQYF.

This chain connects TRBV29-1 to TRBJ2-7; 8 positions agree with TRBD1. With V trimmed by 4 bases and J by 0 bases, 5 bases remained unmatched. Germline values: CDR1 SQVTM, CDR2 ANQGSEA. This CDR3 contains 14 residues. Here the CDR3 reads CSVVRTGNSYEQYF. CDR3 nucleotide sequence: TGCAGCGTTGTTAGGACAGGGAACTCCTACGAGCAGTACTTC.

V gene TRBV27 combines with J gene TRBJ1-1, with D possibly TRBD1 on 6 matching bases. The germline V gene encodes CDR1 MNHEY and CDR2 SMNVEV (reference sequence). Trimming removed 1 base at V and 6 bases at J, with 15 bases between. This CDR3 spans 15 amino acids. The CDR3 nucleotides read TGTGCCAGCAGTTTATTGCCCAGGGGCCTCCCTGAAGCTTTCTTT. Residues: CASSLLPRGLPEAFF.

V and J are TRBV7-9 and TRBJ1-2; 9 positions agree with TRBD1. CDR1 is SEHNR and CDR2 is FQNEAQ in the germline V gene (reference sequence). V lost 5 bases, J lost 0 bases, and 10 bases stayed unmatched. The CDR3 is made up of 17 amino acids. CDR3 bases: TGTGCCAGCAGCCCGGGTACGGGACAGGGTTCTAACTATGGCTACACCTTC. Amino acid sequence: CASSPGTGQGSNYGYTF.